This TCR beta chain was identified in a study of T cell repertoires in cytomegalovirus infection. Study background: TCR beta signatures that were public indicated CMV infection and matching HLA type.

This clonotype was seen at least ten times. Its antigen is not known. Via MiXCR, TCRdb re-called the reads, giving one row per CDR3 protein. The profile shows 250,000 to 350,000 distinct CDR3 sequences, about 23% of them singletons. Study outcomes and limitations: Dominating the ex vivo response were TCR beta clonotypes that were CMV-specific and HLA-C-restricted. Cumulated frequencies of public TCR beta families served to identify carriers of CMV plus the relevant HLA.

The sample consisted of PBMCs. The TCR was taken from a human donor in good health (CMV status not recorded). Some clones in this sample may be carry-over from other donors' samples.

The CDR3 loop reads CASSLVAGAGVEQFF. CDR3 nucleotide sequence: TGTGCCAGCAGCTTAGTAGCGGGAGCTGGAGTTGAGCAGTTCTTC. The chain joins TRBV7-2 to TRBJ2-1, with 9 bases aligning to TRBD2. Trimming removed 1 base from V and 9 bases from J; junction bases left unmatched: 7. The CDR3 is made up of 15 amino acids. The V gene's germline CDR1 is SGHTA and CDR2 FQGNSA. The variable domain in full, with the rest retrieved from reference TRBV7-2 and TRBJ2-1, is GAGVSQSPSNKVTEKGKDVELRCDPISGHTALYWYRQSLGQGLEFLIYFQGNSAPDKSGLPSDRFSAERTGGSVSTLTIQRTQQEDSAVYLCASSLVAGAGVEQFFGPGTRLTVL.